This record covers a single T cell receptor (beta chain). No antigen is known for it. Base-call qualities are not available, and no considerably larger clone is one nucleotide away. This record comes from a study of radiotherapy plus CTLA-4 blockade in lung cancer (dated by TCRdb to between 2018 and 2020). Regarding the research as a whole: Objective responses occurred in about 19% of enrolled patients, and over 30% achieved disease control.

In this study, focal radiation therapy paired with CTLA-4 blockade (ipilimumab) was tested in patients who had chemo-refractory metastatic non-small-cell lung cancer. CDR1 and CDR2 are read off the germline V gene (reference sequence) as LNHDA and SQIVND. V lost 6 bases and J lost 4 bases, and the count of bases not matched to a germline gene is 6. The CDR3, cysteine through phenylalanine, is 15 amino acids long. Only the CDR3 portion is preserved as DNA: 45 bases, with reading frame beginning at the first base. The library was prepared using the immunoSEQ multiplex PCR assay. Drawn from immuneACCESS, this table holds only the in-frame rearrangements with V and J called that TCRdb kept. Clones are partly lost; checked studies trace under half to an unresolved V gene and leave the rest unexplained. This sample gives 53,000 or so clones in total; approximately 86% of them show up just once. 17% of the sample lies in the top ten.

Overall results and qualifications from the work: Early dynamic changes in blood T cell clones, together with increased serum interferon-beta after radiation, were reported as the strongest predictors of response. After treatment with radiotherapy and ipilimumab, TCR clones that came from tumors expanded in the peripheral blood.

The rearranged segments are TRBV19 and TRBJ2-5; TRBD1 lines up with 12 middle nucleotides. Sequencing was performed on peripheral blood, taken from a patient treated with radiotherapy plus ipilimumab. The clonotype was recovered from a human donor with non-small cell lung cancer that progressed on radiotherapy plus ipilimumab. Some clones in this sample may be carry-over from other donors' samples. The DNA reads as follows: TGTGCCAGTAGGGGACAGGGGGCGCCCCGAGAGACCCAGTACTTC. This codes for CASRGQGAPRETQYF.